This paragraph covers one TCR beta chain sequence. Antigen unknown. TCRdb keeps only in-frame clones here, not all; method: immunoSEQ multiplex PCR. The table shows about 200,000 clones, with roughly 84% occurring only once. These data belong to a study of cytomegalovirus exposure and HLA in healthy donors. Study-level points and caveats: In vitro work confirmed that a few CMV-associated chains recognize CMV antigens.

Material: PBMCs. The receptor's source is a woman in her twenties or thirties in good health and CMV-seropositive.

CDR3 nucleotide sequence: TGTGCCAGCAGTTACTCGAGGATTAAGGATTCCGGGGAGCTGTTTTTT. It codes for CASSYSRIKDSGELFF. This rearrangement joins TRBV6-5 to TRBJ2-2; D uncertain. The V gene lost 0 bases and the J gene lost 6 bases, with 14 bases spanning the gap. Germline V lookup: CDR1 MNHEY, CDR2 SVGAGI. The CDR3 contains 16 residues.